Each of the 24 T cell receptor beta chains below was sequenced from the same sample in a study of T-cell reconstitution after alpha-beta-depleted transplantation in children. Unique molecular identifiers were built into the TCRbeta library. TCRdb re-analysed the PCR reads in MiXCR, keeping a single row per CDR3 protein. The repertoire holds about 100,000 distinct CDR3 sequences, with 4.5% to 7.5% as singletons. The material was PBMCs, mostly from graft donor cells, obtained 60 days after TCRalphabeta/CD19-depleted stem cell transplant. These TCRs come from a female patient aged 2 to 10 who had a stem cell transplant for Fanconi anemia, so the T cells may come from the graft donor.

The gene calls are TRBV3-1 and TRBJ1-2; D gene uncertain. The V end lost 3 bases, the J end lost 4 bases, and 18 bases lay between the germline ends. This CDR3 spans 16 amino acids. CDR1 is LGHDT, CDR2 YNNKEL, per germline (reference sequence). Written as DNA, the CDR3 is TGTGCCAGCAGCCACTTAGGGCGACCAACCACCTATGGCTACACCTTC. It is translated as CASSHLGRPTTYGYTF.

This clonotype has at least ten counts. V gene TRBV10-3 combines with J gene TRBJ2-5; D is perhaps TRBD2 (6 bases). The CDR3 totals 15 residues. Between the trimmed V and J ends, which lost 0 bases and 5 bases, there was a span of 13 bases. Germline assignment: CDR1 ENHRY and CDR2 SYGVKD. The CDR3 reads CAISESPTRRETQYF. The CDR3 coding sequence is TGTGCCATCAGTGAGTCTCCGACTAGGAGGGAGACCCAGTACTTC.

The table lists this clonotype with a count of one. The J gene is TRBJ2-7, the V gene TRBV28; D ambiguous. Germline V gene sequence: CDR1 MDHEN, CDR2 SYDVKM. This CDR3 has 11 amino acids. The V end was cut by 3 bases, the J end by 3 bases, with 3 bases between. CDR3 sequence reads: CASSFFYEQYF. The CDR3 region has the DNA TGTGCCAGCAGTTTCTTCTACGAGCAGTACTTC.

The chain joins TRBV2 to TRBJ2-4, with D perhaps matching TRBD1 (5 bases). The V and J ends lost 8 bases and 2 bases respectively, with 13 bases between them. The CDR3 covers 14 residues. Germline loops: CDR1 SNHLY, CDR2 FYNNEI. The CDR3 here is CASLNPGSKNIQYF. As DNA, the CDR3 is TGTGCCAGCTTAAACCCAGGGTCCAAAAACATTCAGTACTTC. Drawing the rest from reference TRBV2 and TRBJ2-4, the complete variable domain is EPEVTQTPSHQVTQMGQEVILRCVPISNHLYFYWYRQILGQKVEFLVSFYNNEISEKSEIFDDQFSVERPDGSNFTLKIRSTKLEDSAMYFCASLNPGSKNIQYFGAGTRLSVL.

CDR3 sequence: CASRERGDGYTF. The DNA of the CDR3 is TGTGCCAGCAGGGAGAGAGGGGATGGCTACACCTTC. The J gene is TRBJ1-2, the V gene TRBV7-9; TRBD1 might be the D (5 bases). V lost 6 bases to trimming and J lost 6 bases, with 11 bases between them. The CDR3 is 12 residues long. Germline V CDR1 and CDR2: SEHNR, FQNEAQ (reference sequence).

At least ten counts were recorded for this clonotype. The chain carries TRBV28 and TRBJ2-3; D tentatively fits TRBD1 or TRBD2 (6 bases each). The CDR3 consists of 17 residues. The germline V gene has CDR1 MDHEN and CDR2 SYDVKM. The V gene lost 3 bases and the J gene lost 4 bases, with 20 bases spanning the gap. CDR3 DNA sequence: TGTGCCAGCAGTTTGATTGGTTCGTGGGGGGCCTCAGATACGCAGTATTTT. Amino acids: CASSLIGSWGASDTQYF.

This chain links TRBV15 with TRBJ2-7, with D possibly matching TRBD1 (6 bases). Trimming took off 5 bases at V and 1 base at J, with 12 bases between the two ends. CDR1 and CDR2 from the germline V gene are LNHNV and YYDKDF (reference sequence). The CDR3 is made up of 14 amino acids. CDR3 protein: CATSWDTNSYEQYF. The CDR3 DNA sequence: TGTGCCACCAGCTGGGACACGAATTCCTACGAGCAGTACTTC.

This clonotype was counted at least ten times. The chain joins TRBV7-9 to TRBJ2-7; D gene ambiguous. The V gene lost 0 bases and the J gene lost 4 bases, with 10 bases spanning the gap. The length of the CDR3 is 14 residues. CDR1 SEHNR and CDR2 FQNEAQ come from the germline V gene (reference sequence). The CDR3 loop reads CASSLAARVYEQYF. CDR3 DNA: TGTGCCAGCAGCTTAGCTGCTAGGGTATACGAGCAGTACTTC.

The chain couples TRBV4-1 to TRBJ2-1, with D perhaps TRBD1 (6 bases). Per the germline V gene, CDR1 is MGHRA and CDR2 is YSYEKL. V dropped 0 bases and J dropped 4 bases, with 16 bases sitting between them. CDR3 length: 17 amino acids. CDR3 sequence reads: CASSQDRGVGAYNEQFF. DNA for the CDR3: TGCGCCAGCAGCCAAGATCGGGGAGTGGGGGCGTACAATGAGCAGTTCTTC.

This clonotype has ten or more counts. The chain has TRBV4-1 and TRBJ2-2, with 8 bases that match TRBD2. This CDR3 spans 18 amino acids. The V segment lost 4 bases and the J segment 3 bases; nucleotides outside the gene matches: 13. Per germline, CDR1 MGHRA and CDR2 YSYEKL. The CDR3 protein is CASSPLLKGLVDTGELFF. The CDR3, as DNA: TGCGCCAGCAGCCCTCTCTTGAAGGGACTAGTCGACACCGGGGAGCTGTTTTTT.

This clonotype was seen repeatedly, ten times or more. V usage is TRBV5-1 and J usage is TRBJ2-7; 7 nucleotides match TRBD2. CDR3 length: 17 amino acids. Per the germline V gene, CDR1 is SGHRS and CDR2 is YFSETQ. Trimming at V came to 1 base and at J to 1 base, leaving 11 bases not matched to a gene. The CDR3 is CASSLPRGSGYSYEQYF. CDR3 nucleotide sequence: TGCGCCAGCAGCTTGCCTCGCGGGAGCGGCTATTCCTACGAGCAGTACTTC.

This clonotype appeared many times. V and J are TRBV10-2 and TRBJ2-7, with TRBD1 matching 7 bases. The CDR3 contains 13 residues. With V trimmed by 8 bases and J by 2 bases, 6 bases remained unmatched. Germline V gene sequence: CDR1 WSHSY, CDR2 SAAADI. This CDR3 is CASRTGSAYEQYF. The DNA of the CDR3 is TGCGCCAGCCGGACAGGTTCTGCCTACGAGCAGTACTTC.

This sequence joins TRBV28 and TRBJ1-1; TRBD1 matches 10 bases. V was pared by 4 bases and J by 11 bases, with 4 bases of the junction left unmatched. Germline CDR1 is MDHEN and CDR2 is SYDVKM. CDR3 length: 12 residues. The CDR3 reads CASSSTGGKAFF. The CDR3 DNA reads TGTGCCAGCAGTTCGACAGGGGGCAAGGCTTTCTTT.

This clonotype was counted ten times or more. V is TRBV5-1 and J is TRBJ2-2, with D possibly matching TRBD1 (5 bases). The ends were cut back, 0 bases at V and 0 bases at J, with 12 bases in the middle. The CDR3 has 17 amino acids. Germline-derived CDR1 and CDR2 are SGHRS and YFSETQ. In nucleotides, the CDR3 is TGCGCCAGCAGCTTGGCATTACAGGTTCCGAACACCGGGGAGCTGTTTTTT. Its translation is CASSLALQVPNTGELFF.

This clonotype was seen at least ten times. This chain joins TRBV9 and TRBJ2-2; D tentatively reads TRBD1 or TRBD2 (5 bases each). Germline CDR1 and CDR2: SGDLS and YYNGEE. Trimming stripped 1 base from V and 0 bases from J, with 16 bases between. The CDR3 covers 18 residues. CDR3 protein: CASSVLVVGVANTGELFF. The CDR3 nucleotides read TGTGCCAGCAGCGTACTTGTGGTGGGGGTGGCGAACACCGGGGAGCTGTTTTTT.

This clonotype was detected many times. The chain links TRBV3-1 to TRBJ2-6; D perhaps matches TRBD1 (6 bases). Germline CDR1 LGHDT, CDR2 YNNKEL (reference sequence). With 4 bases removed from V and 0 bases from J, the gap between germline ends came to 16 bases. CDR3 size: 18 residues. The CDR3: CASSPRQDTDSGANVLTF. The DNA for the CDR3 is TGTGCCAGCAGCCCACGACAGGACACCGACTCTGGGGCCAACGTCCTGACTTTC.

Details on this clonotype: A read error may be the cause here, since a much bigger clone is one base away. The DNA of the CDR3 is TGCGGTGCTACCCCGACTAGCACAGATACGCAGTATTTT. It yields the protein CGATPTSTDTQYF. The chain employs TRBV20-1 and TRBJ2-3; D unresolved. There are 13 residues in the CDR3. Germline V gives CDR1 DFQATT, CDR2 SNEGSKA (reference sequence).

This clonotype was picked up a small number of times. The chain joins TRBV5-1 to TRBJ2-3; D is perhaps TRBD1 (6 bases). Germline V CDR1 and CDR2: SGHRS, YFSETQ. V was shortened by 4 bases and J by 2 bases, with 20 bases between the two germline ends. This CDR3 is built from 17 residues. The CDR3 region has the DNA TGCGCCAGCAGCAAAGGAGACAGGACCGTAGACACAGATACGCAGTATTTT. This translates into CASSKGDRTVDTDTQYF.

This clonotype turned up a few times. The chain recombines TRBV7-2 with TRBJ2-7; the match to TRBD2 covers 8 bases. V dropped 0 bases and J dropped 1; count of bases not matched to a gene: 11. Looked up from germline, CDR1 is SGHTA and CDR2 is FQGNSA. The CDR3 covers 18 residues. The DNA for the CDR3 is TGTGCCAGCAGCTTAGCCGTTGGGAGCGGGGGCCTATCCTACGAGCAGTACTTC. It yields the protein CASSLAVGSGGLSYEQYF. Drawing the rest from reference TRBV7-2 and TRBJ2-7, the complete variable domain is GAGVSQSPSNKVTEKGKDVELRCDPISGHTALYWYRQSLGQGLEFLIYFQGNSAPDKSGLPSDRFSAERTGGSVSTLTIQRTQQEDSAVYLCASSLAVGSGGLSYEQYFGPGTRLTVT.

As for this clonotype: One base away lies a much larger clone, so this may be a sequencing read error. The chain uses TRBV2 and TRBJ2-5; 7 bases fit TRBD1. From germline, CDR1 is SNHLY and CDR2 FYNNEI. The CDR3 totals 14 residues. CDR3 sequence: CASSLQGFQETEYF. CDR3 coding DNA: TGTGCCAGCAGTCTACAGGGGTTTCAAGAGACCGAGTACTTC.

The table lists this clonotype with many counts. The chain is built from TRBV11-3 and TRBJ2-1; D possibly corresponds to TRBD2 (6 bases). Trimming removed 2 bases from V and 6 bases from J, with 11 bases in between. The CDR3 has 14 residues. Germline V gives CDR1 SGHNT, CDR2 YENEEA. CDR3 sequence (DNA): TGTGCCAGCAGCTTACAAGCGGGTGTCAATGAGCAGTTCTTC. Amino acid sequence: CASSLQAGVNEQFF.

The V and J genes are TRBV7-2 and TRBJ1-2, with a tentative D call TRBD1 (6 bases). Trimming pared 3 bases from V and 2 bases from J, leaving 10 bases between. Germline loops: CDR1 SGHTA, CDR2 FQGNSA. The CDR3 covers 14 residues. CDR3 protein: CASSFARGNYGYTF. The DNA of the CDR3 is TGTGCCAGCAGCTTCGCCAGGGGCAACTATGGCTACACCTTC.

Many counts were recorded for this clonotype. The rearrangement links TRBV7-2 to TRBJ2-5, with TRBD1 identical over 8 bases. V was pared by 2 bases and J by 2 bases, with 1 base of the junction left unmatched. CDR3 length: 14 amino acids. CDR1 and CDR2 from the germline V gene are SGHTA and FQGNSA. CDR3 sequence reads: CASSLWTGQETQYF. CDR3 nucleotides: TGTGCCAGCAGCTTATGGACAGGGCAAGAGACCCAGTACTTC.

The chain combines TRBV5-1 with TRBJ2-7; D is perhaps TRBD1 or TRBD2 (6 bases each). The CDR3 runs 13 residues. Trimming stripped 7 bases from V and 7 bases from J, with 18 bases between. Germline V gene lookup returns CDR1 SGHRS and CDR2 YFSETQ. The CDR3 loop reads CASCFGGREEQYF. CDR3 nucleotide sequence: TGCGCCAGCTGTTTCGGGGGCAGGGAGGAGCAGTACTTC.